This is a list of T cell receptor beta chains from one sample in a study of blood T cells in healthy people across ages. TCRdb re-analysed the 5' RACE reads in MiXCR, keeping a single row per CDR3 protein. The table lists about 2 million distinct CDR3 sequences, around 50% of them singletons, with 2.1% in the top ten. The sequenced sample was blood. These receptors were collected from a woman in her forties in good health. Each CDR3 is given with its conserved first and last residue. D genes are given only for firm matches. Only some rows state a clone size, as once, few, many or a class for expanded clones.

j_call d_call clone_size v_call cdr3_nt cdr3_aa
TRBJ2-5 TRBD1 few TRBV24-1 TGTGCCACCAGTGAATCGGGACAGGGGAAAGAGACCCAGTACTTC CATSESGQGKETQYF
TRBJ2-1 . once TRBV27 TGTGCCAGCAGTTTATCGTACGGGGACAATGAGCAGTTCTTC CASSLSYGDNEQFF
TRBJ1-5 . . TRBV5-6 TGTGCCAGCAGCGTGGGAAGTATTAATCAGCCCCAGCATTTT CASSVGSINQPQHF
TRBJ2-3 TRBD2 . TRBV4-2 TGTGCCAGCAGCCAAGCCAGCGGGAGGGCCGGGTTCACAGATATGCAGTATTTT CASSQASGRAGFTDMQYF
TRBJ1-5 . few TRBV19 TGTGCCAGTAGTATAGACTTGGGACAGCCCCAGCATTTT CASSIDLGQPQHF
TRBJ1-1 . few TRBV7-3 TGTGCCAGCAGCTTAAACGGGGGGGCGGTTGAAGCTTTCTTT CASSLNGGAVEAFF
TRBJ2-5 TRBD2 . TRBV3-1 TGTGCCAGCAGCCCGACTAGCACCCAAGAGACCCAGTACTTC CASSPTSTQETQYF
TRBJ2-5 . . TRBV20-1 TGCAGTGCTAGAGTAGGGCTGAGCCAAGAGACCCAGTACTTC CSARVGLSQETQYF
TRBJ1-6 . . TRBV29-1 TGCAGCGTCCAAAGGGGAGATTCCAATTCACCCCTCCACTTT CSVQRGDSNSPLHF
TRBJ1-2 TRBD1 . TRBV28 TGTGCCAGCAGTCCTACCCTCGGACAGGGGTACTATGGCTACACCTTC CASSPTLGQGYYGYTF
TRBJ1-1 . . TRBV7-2 TGTGCCAGCAGCTTAGACGCTGGTGGGAACACTGAAGCTTTCTTT CASSLDAGGNTEAFF
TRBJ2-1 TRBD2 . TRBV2 TGTGCCAGCATTGGAATCAGCGGGGGCCACTACTCCTACAATGAGCAGTTCTTC CASIGISGGHYSYNEQFF
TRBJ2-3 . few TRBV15 TGTGCCACCAGCAGATACCAAAGGGGGAGCGCAGATACGCAGTATTTT CATSRYQRGSADTQYF
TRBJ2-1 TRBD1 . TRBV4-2 TGTGCCAGCAACCAAAACAGGGGGTCGGATGAGCAGTTCTTC CASNQNRGSDEQFF
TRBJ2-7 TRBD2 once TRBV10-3 TGTGCCATCAGTGAGGAGGCTAGCGGGACGGACAATGAGCAGTACTTC CAISEEASGTDNEQYF
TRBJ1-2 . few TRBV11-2 TGTGCCAGCAGCTTAGCGAACACGGGGGGCAAGGGCTACACCTTC CASSLANTGGKGYTF
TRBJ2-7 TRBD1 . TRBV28 TGTGCCAGCAGTATGGGACAGGGTCCATCCTACGAGCAGTACTTC CASSMGQGPSYEQYF
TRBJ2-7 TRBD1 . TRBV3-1 TGTGCCAGCAGCCAAAAATTCAGGGGGCGGACTACGGGGTCCTACGAGCAGTACTTC CASSQKFRGRTTGSYEQYF
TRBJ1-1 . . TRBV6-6 TGTGCCAGCAGTTACGTGACCTCCAGGGGTGGTGCTGAAGCTTTCTTT CASSYVTSRGGAEAFF
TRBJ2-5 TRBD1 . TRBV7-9 TGTGCCAGCAGCTTCGGGGACAGGGGGCAGGGGACCCAGTACTTC CASSFGDRGQGTQYF
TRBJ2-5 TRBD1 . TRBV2 TGTGCCAGCAGTGTGGACAGGGCATGGACCCAGTACTTC CASSVDRAWTQYF
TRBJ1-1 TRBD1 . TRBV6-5 TGTGCCAGCAGTTACTCTAGGGGGCGAGGGACTGAAGCTTTCTTT CASSYSRGRGTEAFF
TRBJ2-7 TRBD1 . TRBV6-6 TGTGCCAGCAGATCCGGACCACAGGGGGCGCCTTACGAGCAGTACTTC CASRSGPQGAPYEQYF
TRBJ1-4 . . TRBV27 TGTGCCAGCAGTTTAGTTGGGCCAGGGAAGGAAAAACTGTTTTTT CASSLVGPGKEKLFF